This T cell receptor (beta chain) is from a study of cytomegalovirus exposure and HLA in healthy donors. As to this clone: What it recognizes is unknown.

Among the donors, all were healthy bone marrow donors. V shed 4 bases and J shed 6 bases, with 12 bases lying between them. CDR3 size: 13 residues. The germline CDR1 and CDR2 sequences are MDHEN and SYDVKM. The PCR had 60 Vbeta and 13 Jbeta primers. Authors' analysis steps: It was a later analysis that counted tens of millions of unique TCR beta chains, of which roughly 11 million were shared. Sequenced by immunoSEQ multiplex PCR; TCRdb stores in-frame clones only, minus some. The V and J calls and the clone size are those of that table, but D and trimming were determined from the DNA. The sample lists over 65,000 clones; 65% to 85% were seen once. Study observations and caveats: The only immune exposure information that was available was CMV serostatus. A later analysis linked a missense DCLRE1C variant to TCR beta V- and J-gene trimming.

This receptor was obtained from a man aged 50-59 years in good health and CMV-seronegative. The chain has TRBV28 and TRBJ1-2; D is uncertain. The source material was PBMCs. The CDR3 loop is CASSSRGGNGYTF. The DNA of the CDR3 is TGTGCCAGCAGTTCCCGAGGAGGGAATGGCTACACCTTC.